This entry lists 32 T cell receptor beta chains sequenced from one sample in a study of blood T cell repertoires in COVID-19. Some clones are missing from TCRdb's copy, which holds only in-frame ones; the method was immunoSEQ multiplex PCR. The data show approximately 130,000 clones, just under 90% seen once. Specimen: peripheral blood. The receptor set was obtained from a woman aged 45-65 years with acute or convalescent COVID-19.

V is TRBV2 and J is TRBJ2-2; perhaps TRBD2 as D (6 bases). CDR3 length: 14 amino acids. The V gene lost 6 bases and the J gene lost 4 bases, with 12 bases spanning the gap. The V gene's germline CDR1 is SNHLY and CDR2 FYNNEI. The CDR3 sequence is CASRKEGTTGELFF. Here the CDR3 DNA reads TGTGCCAGCAGGAAGGAGGGGACCACCGGGGAGCTGTTTTTT.

This chain links TRBV2 with TRBJ1-4; TRBD1 might be the D (5 bases). The CDR3 runs 16 residues. The V gene's germline CDR1 is SNHLY and CDR2 FYNNEI. Trimming shortened V by 6 bases and J by 3 bases, and 17 bases separated the two germline ends. The CDR3 DNA reads TGTGCCAGCAGCTTTCAGGGAGGACTTGCTAATGAAAAACTGTTTTTT. It yields the protein CASSFQGGLANEKLFF.

This rearrangement joins TRBV5-4 to TRBJ1-2; D unresolved. The CDR3 covers 12 residues. Trimming stripped 4 bases from V and 4 bases from J, with 8 bases between. Germline V lookup: CDR1 SGHNT, CDR2 YYREEE (reference sequence). The DNA of the CDR3 is TGTGCCAGCAGCCGAGAGGTCTATGGCTACACCTTC. This encodes CASSREVYGYTF.

Only one count was recorded for this clone. The chain has TRBV5-6 and TRBJ2-7; no reliable D call. CDR1 and CDR2 (germline): SGHDT, YYEEEE. With 6 bases removed from V and 0 bases from J, the gap between germline ends came to 13 bases. The CDR3 extends over 14 amino acids. CDR3 region: CASTFEASSYEQYF. The CDR3 coding sequence is TGTGCCAGCACCTTTGAGGCTAGCTCCTACGAGCAGTACTTC. The full variable domain, in which reference TRBV5-6 and TRBJ2-7 provide the parts outside the CDR3, is DAGVTQSPTHLIKTRGQQVTLRCSPKSGHDTVSWYQQALGQGPQFIFQYYEEEERQRGNFPDRFSGHQFPNYSSELNVNALLLGDSALYLCASTFEASSYEQYFGPGTRLTVT.

The J gene is TRBJ2-3, the V gene TRBV4-1, with TRBD2 matching over 8 bases. The V segment lost 1 base and the J segment 2 bases; nucleotides outside the gene matches: 8. The CDR3 extends over 17 amino acids. Looked up from germline, CDR1 is MGHRA and CDR2 is YSYEKL. The CDR3 spells CASSQGGAGDVTDTQYF. For the CDR3, the DNA is TGCGCCAGCAGCCAAGGCGGAGCGGGAGATGTCACAGATACGCAGTATTTT.

The chain combines TRBV6-5 with TRBJ2-1; tentative D call: TRBD2 (7 bases). V was cut by 1 base and J by 3 bases, with 13 bases left in between. Germline V lookup: CDR1 MNHEY, CDR2 SVGAGI. The CDR3 is made up of 16 amino acids. The DNA of the CDR3 is TGTGCCAGCAGTTACTGGGGGGGCCCTTACTACAATGAGCAGTTCTTC. Its translation: CASSYWGGPYYNEQFF.

CDR3: CASSPRRTSGSSYNEQFF. As DNA, the CDR3 is TGTGCCAGTAGTCCGAGGAGGACTAGCGGGAGTTCCTACAATGAGCAGTTCTTC. V gene TRBV19 combines with J gene TRBJ2-1; TRBD2 matches 13 bases. There are 18 residues in the CDR3. Unmatched junction bases numbered 8, after V lost 5 bases and J lost 1 base. The germline CDR1 and CDR2 sequences are LNHDA and SQIVND (reference sequence).

The chain carries TRBV18 and TRBJ1-6; D gene unclear. V was cut by 6 bases and J by 8 bases, with 11 bases left in between. CDR3 length: 13 residues. Germline values: CDR1 KGHSH, CDR2 LQKENI. Written as DNA, the CDR3 is TGTGCCAGCTCCCAATTCGGGGATTCACCCCTCCACTTT. Protein product: CASSQFGDSPLHF.

This clone was observed a single time. The DNA of the CDR3 is TGTGCCAGCAGTTCACGGGACAGGTTCACCCATGAGCAGTTCTTC. Protein: CASSSRDRFTHEQFF. The gene calls are TRBV7-8 and TRBJ2-1; 8 nucleotides align to TRBD1. Germline V gene data show CDR1 as SGHVS and CDR2 as FQNEAQ. V shed 6 bases, J shed 8 bases, and the junction held 12 bases outside the gene matches. This CDR3 is 15 amino acids long.

In this sample, this clone turned up a few times. The rearrangement uses TRBV6-5 and TRBJ1-2; D remains unclear. The germline CDR1 and CDR2 sequences are MNHEY and SVGAGI. The CDR3 has 15 residues. The V end lost 7 bases, the J end lost 6 bases, and 21 bases lay between the germline ends. As DNA, the CDR3 is TGTGCCAGCACTCCGAAGGGCCGGGGAGAGAATGGCTACACCTTC. It is translated as CASTPKGRGENGYTF.

This clone was detected only once. The CDR3 spells CASSELIGTASGNTIYF. For the CDR3, the DNA is TGTGCCAGCAGTGAACTAATCGGGACAGCCTCTGGAAACACCATATATTTT. V usage is TRBV6-1 and J usage is TRBJ1-3; TRBD1 matches at 7 bases. The CDR3 runs 17 residues. With V trimmed by 2 bases and J by 0 bases, 7 bases remained unmatched. Germline CDR1 reads MNHNS; CDR2 reads SASEGT.

This clone is a singleton in its sample. The V gene is TRBV9, the J gene TRBJ2-7; D is possibly TRBD1 (6 bases). This CDR3 spans 14 amino acids. The germline gives CDR1 SGDLS, CDR2 YYNGEE. V was pared by 2 bases and J by 9 bases, with 18 bases between. The chain's CDR3 is CASSVAGDLTRQYF. CDR3 DNA sequence: TGTGCCAGCAGCGTCGCAGGGGATCTTACGAGGCAGTACTTC.

The CDR3 loop is CASADSGEETQYF. The CDR3 coding sequence is TGTGCCAGCGCAGATAGCGGGGAAGAGACCCAGTACTTC. This chain uses TRBV3-1 (or the pseudogene TRBV3-2) with TRBJ2-5, with TRBD2 matching 8 bases. Germline V CDR1 and CDR2: LGHDT, YNNKEL (reference sequence). The junction had 5 bases not matched to a gene; V was cut back by 8 bases and J by 3 bases. CDR3 length equals 13 residues.

The chain carries TRBV5-1 and TRBJ2-3, with 11 bases identical to TRBD2. Germline V gene lookup returns CDR1 SGHRS and CDR2 YFSETQ. The CDR3 has 18 amino acids. Trimming removed 5 bases from V and 2 bases from J; junction bases left unmatched: 13. In DNA, the CDR3 is TGCGCCAGCAGTAGCAGTCCGGGACTAGCGGTTGTCACAGATACGCAGTATTTT. Its translation: CASSSSPGLAVVTDTQYF.

The chain combines TRBV2 with TRBJ1-4, with D possibly TRBD1 on 5 matching bases. CDR3 length: 14 residues. Germline CDR1 is SNHLY and CDR2 is FYNNEI. The ends were cut back, 7 bases at V and 5 bases at J, with 14 bases in the middle. In nucleotides, the CDR3 is TGTGCCAGCACTATCAGGGTGGACAATGAAAAACTGTTTTTT. Protein product: CASTIRVDNEKLFF. Variable domain in full (rest from reference TRBV2 and TRBJ1-4): EPEVTQTPSHQVTQMGQEVILRCVPISNHLYFYWYRQILGQKVEFLVSFYNNEISEKSEIFDDQFSVERPDGSNFTLKIRSTKLEDSAMYFCASTIRVDNEKLFFGSGTQLSVL.

This CDR3 reads CASSPDSRSSGANVLTF. The CDR3 DNA follows: TGTGCCAGCAGTCCGGACAGTCGTTCTTCTGGGGCCAACGTCCTGACTTTC. The chain combines TRBV27 with TRBJ2-6; tentative D call: TRBD1 (6 bases). The CDR3 has 17 residues. V lost 5 bases, J lost 1 base, and 15 bases lay in between. Germline loops: CDR1 MNHEY, CDR2 SMNVEV (reference sequence).

The J gene is TRBJ1-3, the V gene TRBV9, with a possible D match to TRBD1 (6 bases). CDR1 and CDR2 from the germline V gene are SGDLS and YYNGEE. The CDR3 covers 14 residues. V gave up 0 bases and J gave up 4 bases, with 8 bases separating them. The CDR3 loop is CASSVDTGGNTIYF. CDR3 coding DNA: TGTGCCAGCAGCGTAGATACAGGGGGAAACACCATATATTTT. The full variable domain, with the rest looked up from reference TRBV9 and TRBJ1-3, is DSGVTQTPKHLITATGQRVTLRCSPRSGDLSVYWYQQSLDQGLQFLIQYYNGEERAKGNILERFSAQQFPDLHSELNLSSLELGDSALYFCASSVDTGGNTIYFGEGSWLTVV.

The chain recombines TRBV20-1 with TRBJ2-3; 12 nucleotides align to TRBD2. The germline CDR1 and CDR2 sequences are DFQATT and SNEGSKA (reference sequence). J lost 2 bases, V lost 3 bases, and 6 bases had no gene match. The CDR3 is 16 residues long. Written as DNA, the CDR3 is TGCAGTGCTAGTGAACTAGCGGGAGGTCCCACAGATACGCAGTATTTT. It codes for CSASELAGGPTDTQYF.

V is TRBV20-1 and J is TRBJ2-7; D gene ambiguous. CDR1 DFQATT and CDR2 SNEGSKA come from the germline V gene (reference sequence). The V and J ends lost 3 bases and 7 bases respectively, with 10 bases between them. The CDR3 loop spans 11 amino acids. This CDR3 is CSASDGEEQYF. The CDR3 DNA reads as TGCAGTGCTAGTGACGGAGAAGAGCAGTACTTC.

This clone was picked up one time. V and J are TRBV2 and TRBJ2-5; D is perhaps TRBD2 (5 bases). In germline, CDR1 is SNHLY, CDR2 FYNNEI. This CDR3 contains 14 residues. V was pared by 3 bases and J by 3 bases, with 11 bases between. CDR3 sequence: CASSERRDKETQYF. The CDR3 DNA reads as TGTGCCAGCAGTGAGAGACGGGATAAAGAGACCCAGTACTTC.

The CDR3 DNA sequence: TGTGCCAGCAGCCCCGGGACTAGCGGTATCACCTACGAGCAGTACTTC. Its protein is CASSPGTSGITYEQYF. The chain combines TRBV7-6 with TRBJ2-7; 11 bases map to TRBD2. CDR1 is SGHVS, CDR2 FNYEAQ, per germline. The ends lost 5 bases at V and 2 bases at J; junction bases unmatched: 8. The CDR3 extends over 16 amino acids.

The gene calls are TRBV4-1 and TRBJ2-1, with 10 bases fitting TRBD1. The trim removed 4 bases at V and 8 bases at J, leaving 5 bases unmatched. The length of the CDR3 is 14 residues. Germline CDR1 is MGHRA and CDR2 is YSYEKL. The CDR3 coding sequence is TGCGCCAGCAGCCGAGGGACAGGGGTCGATGAGCAGTTCTTC. Protein sequence: CASSRGTGVDEQFF.

V gene TRBV7-9 combines with J gene TRBJ2-7; D might be TRBD2 (5 bases). This CDR3 is built from 12 residues. Per the germline V gene, CDR1 is SEHNR and CDR2 is FQNEAQ (reference sequence). Trimming took 1 base from V and 5 from J, leaving 6 bases between them. The CDR3 nucleotides read TGTGCCAGCAGCTTAGTCGGGAACGAGCAGTACTTC. Its protein product is CASSLVGNEQYF.

The chain employs TRBV4-3 and TRBJ1-6; D might be TRBD1 (6 bases). V lost 4 bases and J lost 3, with 13 bases in between. The CDR3 is made up of 16 amino acids. The V gene's germline CDR1 is LGHNA and CDR2 YSLEER. CDR3: CASSPRGQNYNSPLHF. CDR3 bases: TGCGCCAGCAGCCCCCGAGGACAGAACTATAATTCACCCCTCCACTTT.

This clone was recorded only once. The chain's CDR3 is CALTESSYNSPLHF. In DNA form, the CDR3 reads TGTGCCTTGACAGAGAGCTCCTATAATTCACCCCTCCACTTT. The V gene is TRBV30, the J gene TRBJ1-6; D may be TRBD1 (5 bases). The CDR3 extends over 14 amino acids. Trimming cost V 7 bases and J 0 bases, with 10 bases left between them. CDR1 is GTSNPN and CDR2 is SVGIG in the germline V gene (reference sequence).

The chain combines TRBV18 with TRBJ1-1; D is perhaps TRBD1 (5 bases). The CDR3 is 16 residues long. In germline, CDR1 is KGHSH, CDR2 LQKENI. V lost 5 bases and J lost 0, with 16 bases in between. The CDR3 protein is CASSSGGGGVNTEAFF. CDR3 bases: TGTGCCAGCTCATCTGGGGGGGGAGGGGTGAACACTGAAGCTTTCTTT.

This chain links TRBV3-1 (or the pseudogene TRBV3-2) with TRBJ2-2; 11 bases match TRBD1. Trimming took 4 bases from V and 6 from J; bases not matched to a gene: 4. The CDR3 runs to 15 residues. Germline CDR1 and CDR2: LGHDT and YNNKEL (reference sequence). The CDR3 loop is CASSPGTGGPGELFF. The CDR3 DNA follows: TGTGCCAGCAGCCCCGGGACAGGGGGTCCCGGGGAGCTGTTTTTT.

This clone was detected once. The chain uses TRBV9 and TRBJ1-3; D perhaps matches TRBD1 (5 bases). Looked up from germline, CDR1 is SGDLS and CDR2 is YYNGEE. The ends were cut back, 0 bases at V and 9 bases at J, with 13 bases in the middle. There are 14 residues in the CDR3. The chain's CDR3 is CASSVVGEVGTIYF. As DNA, the CDR3 is TGTGCCAGCAGCGTAGTAGGGGAAGTCGGCACCATATATTTT.

V gene TRBV30 combines with J gene TRBJ1-5, with unresolved D. This CDR3 region has 15 residues. Trimming shortened V by 0 bases and J by 6 bases, and 15 bases separated the two germline ends. Looked up from germline, CDR1 is GTSNPN and CDR2 is SVGIG (reference sequence). As DNA, the CDR3 is TGTGCCTGGAGTGTGGAGGGAAGACATAGTCAGCCCCAGCATTTT. The encoded protein is CAWSVEGRHSQPQHF. The full variable domain, its missing parts supplied by reference TRBV30 and TRBJ1-5, is SQTIHQWPATLVQPVGSPLSLECTVEGTSNPNLYWYRQAAGRGLQLLFYSVGIGQISSEVPQNLSASRPQDRQFILSSKKLLLSDSGFYLCAWSVEGRHSQPQHFGDGTRLSIL.

There are a few counts of this clone. The genes are TRBV14 and TRBJ2-7; tentatively, D is TRBD2 (5 bases). CDR3 length equals 15 residues. The V and J ends lost 0 bases and 2 bases respectively, with 11 bases between them. Germline CDR1 reads SGHDN; CDR2 reads FVKESK. CDR3 DNA: TGTGCCAGCAGCCAAGAGTCCTACGGGGCCTACGAGCAGTACTTC. Translating it yields CASSQESYGAYEQYF.

V usage is TRBV7-2 and J usage is TRBJ1-2; perhaps TRBD1 as D (6 bases). The V end lost 4 bases, the J end lost 6 bases, and 15 bases lay between the germline ends. Per the germline V gene, CDR1 is SGHTA and CDR2 is FQGNSA. This CDR3 contains 14 residues. DNA for the CDR3: TGTGCCAGCAGCTCAGCAGGGGTATTTGATGGCTACACCTTC. This sequence encodes CASSSAGVFDGYTF.

The rearrangement links TRBV24-1 to TRBJ2-5, with D tentatively TRBD1 (6 bases). Trimming shortened V by 6 bases and J by 1 base, and 14 bases separated the two germline ends. The CDR3 contains 15 residues. Germline CDR1 KGHDR, CDR2 SFDVKD. The CDR3 region has the DNA TGTGCCACCAGTTATGGCCCGGACAGCCAAGAGACCCAGTACTTC. It encodes CATSYGPDSQETQYF.